These 2 T cell receptor beta chains were sequenced from one sample in a study of human T cells and chemical hapten exposure. The time point here: patch test 3, about 24 weeks after DPC sensitization. Specified treatment: therapeutic diphenylcyclopropenone sensitization with weekly scalp DPC. From the RACE reads, TCRdb called clonotypes with MiXCR, one entry per CDR3 protein. The data hold 180,000 or so distinct CDR3 sequences, with about 25% observed a single time. Sample: whole blood, taken in connection with sensitization to the hapten diphenylcyclopropenone (DPC). The receptor set was obtained from a woman aged 35 to 49 with alopecia areata. Some clones in this sample may be carry-over from other donors' samples.

This clonotype was seen a handful of times. The chain has TRBV28 and TRBJ1-5; TRBD1 might be the D (5 bases). From germline, CDR1 is MDHEN and CDR2 SYDVKM. V was cut by 3 bases and J by 6 bases, with 12 bases left in between. CDR3 length: 14 residues. The CDR3 region is CASSLGGNGQPQHF. CDR3 in DNA: TGTGCCAGCAGTTTGGGGGGGAACGGTCAGCCCCAGCATTTT. The entire variable domain, with the rest obtained from reference TRBV28 and TRBJ1-5, is as follows: DVKVTQSSRYLVKRTGEKVFLECVQDMDHENMFWYRQDPGLGLRLIYFSYDVKMKEKGDIPEGYSVSREKKERFSLILESASTNQTSMYLCASSLGGNGQPQHFGDGTRLSIL.

This clonotype was observed a few times. The genes are TRBV29-1 and TRBJ1-1; D gene unclear. This CDR3 is built from 12 residues. Germline CDR1 is SQVTM and CDR2 is ANQGSEA. V lost 4 bases and J 4 bases, leaving 10 bases between the germline ends. CDR3 nucleotides: TGCAGCGTTGGGGCGATCGGCACTGAAGCTTTCTTT. It specifies CSVGAIGTEAFF.